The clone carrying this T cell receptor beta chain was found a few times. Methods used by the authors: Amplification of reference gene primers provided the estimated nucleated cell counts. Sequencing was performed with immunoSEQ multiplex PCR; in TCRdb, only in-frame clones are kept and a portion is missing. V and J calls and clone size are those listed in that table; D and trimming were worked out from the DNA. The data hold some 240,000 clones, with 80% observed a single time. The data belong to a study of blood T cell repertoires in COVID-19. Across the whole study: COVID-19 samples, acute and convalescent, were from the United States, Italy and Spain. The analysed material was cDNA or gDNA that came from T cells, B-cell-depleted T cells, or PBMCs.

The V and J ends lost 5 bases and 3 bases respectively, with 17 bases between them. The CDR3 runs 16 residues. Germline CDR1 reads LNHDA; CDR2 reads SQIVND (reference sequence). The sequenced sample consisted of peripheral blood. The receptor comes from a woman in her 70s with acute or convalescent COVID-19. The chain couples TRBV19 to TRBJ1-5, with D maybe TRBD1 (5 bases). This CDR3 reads CASSPGSGLVNQPQHF. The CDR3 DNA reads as TGTGCCAGTAGTCCCGGATCAGGGCTCGTCAATCAGCCCCAGCATTTT. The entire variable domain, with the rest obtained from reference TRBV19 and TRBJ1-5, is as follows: DGGITQSPKYLFRKEGQNVTLSCEQNLNHDAMYWYRQDPGQGLRLIYYSQIVNDFQKGDIAEGYSVSREKKESFPLTVTSAQKNPTAFYLCASSPGSGLVNQPQHFGDGTRLSIL.